This T cell receptor (beta chain) was identified in a study of control samples from healthy donors and cancer patients. The CDR3 runs to 13 residues. Germline V gives CDR1 MNHNY, CDR2 SVGAGI (reference sequence). V dropped 0 bases and J dropped 7 bases, with 9 bases sitting between them. Profiling relied on immunoSEQ multiplex PCR, and the TCRdb table lists in-frame clones only, not all of them. The sample holds approximately 100,000 clones, 90% seen once. Sequencing was performed on blood. The rearrangement links TRBV6-6 to TRBJ1-2; D unclear. This receptor was obtained from a woman younger than 35 in good health. The CDR3 bases are TGTGCCAGCAGTTACTCTTCCAGCGGTGGCTACACCTTC. Protein sequence: CASSYSSSGGYTF.